These T cell receptor beta chains were read from a single sample in a study of T cell repertoires in aging, cancer and after chemotherapy. One entry per CDR3 protein results from TCRdb running MiXCR on the multiplex PCR reads. Here the sample spans about 560 distinct CDR3 sequences, about 20% being singletons. Sequenced material: blood. The receptors were gathered from a human donor with a solid tumor. Both conserved end residues are part of each CDR3. The order of the fields is V gene, D gene, J gene, clone size, CDR3 protein, CDR3 DNA. The D gene is left open where the match is weak. Rows give clone size only sometimes, using once, few, many, or a class for an expanded clone.

V: TRBV4-3; D: NA; J: TRBJ2-3; size: few; CDR3: CASSQGNSGTDTQYF; DNA: TGCGCCAGCAGCCAAGGTAATAGCGGCACAGATACGCAGTATTTT
V: TRBV7-2; D: TRBD2; J: TRBJ2-7; size: NA; CDR3: CAVSGGRTYEQYF; DNA: TGTGCAGTCTCGGGAGGCCGGACCTACGAGCAGTACTTC
V: TRBV27; D: NA; J: TRBJ2-2; size: few; CDR3: CASSLRATGELFF; DNA: TGTGCCAGCAGTTTGCGCGCCACCGGGGAGCTGTTTTTT
V: TRBV7-9; D: TRBD1; J: TRBJ1-3; size: medium-sized; CDR3: CASSPWTGGDGNTIYF; DNA: TGTGCCAGCAGCCCCTGGACAGGGGGCGATGGAAACACCATATATTTT
V: TRBV12-3/TRBV12-4; D: NA; J: TRBJ2-3; size: NA; CDR3: CASSWTAASSDTQYF; DNA: TGTGCCAGCAGTTGGACAGCGGCCTCTTCAGATACGCAGTATTTT
V: TRBV6-5; D: TRBD1; J: TRBJ2-1; size: large; CDR3: CASGGTGPYNEQFF; DNA: TGTGCCAGCGGAGGGACAGGTCCCTACAATGAGCAGTTCTTC
V: TRBV7-3; D: NA; J: TRBJ2-3; size: large; CDR3: CASSLSRADTQYF; DNA: TGTGCCAGCAGCTTGTCAAGAGCAGATACGCAGTATTTT
V: TRBV30; D: NA; J: TRBJ1-2; size: large; CDR3: CAWSVQRSAGGYTF; DNA: TGTGCCTGGAGTGTACAACGGTCCGCTGGGGGCTACACCTTC
V: TRBV6-2/TRBV6-3; D: NA; J: TRBJ2-2; size: medium-sized; CDR3: CASILDGAGELFF; DNA: TGTGCCAGCATCCTGGACGGGGCCGGGGAGCTGTTTTTT
V: TRBV29-1; D: NA; J: TRBJ1-2; size: large; CDR3: CSVDAGAGLGRGYTF; DNA: TGCAGCGTTGATGCAGGAGCAGGGTTAGGACGTGGCTACACCTTC
V: TRBV27; D: NA; J: TRBJ2-1; size: large; CDR3: CASSPPYVVAGEQFF; DNA: TGTGCCAGCAGTCCCCCATATGTGGTTGCGGGGGAGCAGTTCTTC
V: TRBV6-6; D: NA; J: TRBJ1-5; size: few; CDR3: CASSYLASGASRQPQHF; DNA: TGTGCCAGCAGTTACCTAGCGTCGGGGGCAAGTCGGCAGCCCCAGCATTTT
V: TRBV7-2; D: TRBD1; J: TRBJ2-7; size: medium-sized; CDR3: CASSPGTVYEQYF; DNA: TGTGCCAGCAGCCCCGGGACAGTCTATGAGCAGTACTTC
V: TRBV7-2; D: NA; J: TRBJ1-1; size: large; CDR3: CASSPGGRGAEAFF; DNA: TGTGCCAGCAGCCCCGGCGGGAGGGGGGCTGAAGCTTTCTTT
V: TRBV2; D: NA; J: TRBJ2-3; size: large; CDR3: CASVAGGTDTQYF; DNA: TGTGCCAGCGTGGCGGGTGGGACAGATACGCAGTATTTT
V: TRBV5-1; D: TRBD1; J: TRBJ1-2; size: NA; CDR3: CASSVGQGDGYTF; DNA: TGCGCCAGCAGCGTGGGACAGGGTGATGGCTACACCTTC
V: TRBV7-3; D: NA; J: TRBJ2-3; size: large; CDR3: CASSFDSTDTQYF; DNA: TGTGCCAGCAGCTTCGATAGCACAGATACGCAGTATTTT
V: TRBV20-1; D: NA; J: TRBJ2-3; size: large; CDR3: CSASWGTQYF; DNA: TGCAGTGCTAGCTGGGGTACGCAGTATTTT
V: TRBV19; D: NA; J: TRBJ2-7; size: large; CDR3: CASSTMTGGGYEQYF; DNA: TGTGCCAGTTCTACAATGACGGGGGGCGGGTACGAGCAGTACTTC
V: TRBV9; D: NA; J: TRBJ2-5; size: NA; CDR3: CASSFGQFQETQYF; DNA: TGTGCCAGCAGCTTCGGGCAGTTTCAGGAGACCCAGTACTTC
V: TRBV6-1; D: NA; J: TRBJ2-1; size: large; CDR3: CASSGGRVGNEQFF; DNA: TGTGCCAGCAGTGGTGGCAGGGTGGGCAATGAGCAGTTCTTC
V: TRBV20-1; D: TRBD1; J: TRBJ1-1; size: large; CDR3: CSAIPLRTGGNTEAFF; DNA: TGCAGTGCTATCCCTCTTAGGACAGGCGGCAACACTGAAGCTTTCTTT
V: TRBV4-1; D: NA; J: TRBJ2-3; size: medium-sized; CDR3: CASSQDRGGGALDTQYF; DNA: TGCGCCAGCAGCCAAGATCGGGGAGGGGGCGCATTAGATACGCAGTATTTT
V: TRBV6-1; D: NA; J: TRBJ2-2; size: medium-sized; CDR3: CASSDRVRSGELFF; DNA: TGTGCCAGCAGTGACAGGGTGAGGTCCGGGGAGCTGTTTTTT
V: TRBV19; D: NA; J: TRBJ2-5; size: large; CDR3: CASSIERTVETQYF; DNA: TGTGCCAGTAGTATAGAAAGGACGGTGGAGACCCAGTACTTC
V: TRBV10-3; D: NA; J: TRBJ2-3; size: large; CDR3: CAISEPIGGTRRSYTDTQYF; DNA: TGTGCCATCAGTGAGCCAATAGGGGGGACGAGGAGAAGTTACACAGATACGCAGTATTTT
V: TRBV30; D: NA; J: TRBJ2-3; size: large; CDR3: CAWKAGIPTDTQYF; DNA: TGTGCCTGGAAGGCGGGGATCCCCACAGATACGCAGTATTTT
V: TRBV9; D: TRBD1; J: TRBJ2-1; size: NA; CDR3: CASSFTTGSSYNEQFF; DNA: TGTGCCAGCAGCTTCACGACAGGGAGCTCCTACAATGAGCAGTTCTTC
V: TRBV6-2/TRBV6-3; D: NA; J: TRBJ2-7; size: NA; CDR3: CASTKGGGPPTYEQYF; DNA: TGTGCCAGCACTAAAGGTGGCGGGCCCCCCACCTACGAGCAGTACTTC
V: TRBV7-9; D: NA; J: TRBJ1-2; size: large; CDR3: CASSLGSGNLYTF; DNA: TGTGCCAGCAGCTTAGGTTCGGGTAACCTATACACCTTC
V: TRBV6-5; D: NA; J: TRBJ2-7; size: large; CDR3: CASTGPGSYEQYF; DNA: TGTGCCAGCACCGGGCCCGGGTCCTACGAGCAGTACTTC
V: TRBV5-1; D: TRBD1; J: TRBJ2-2; size: once; CDR3: CASSISTGVTGELFF; DNA: TGCGCCAGCAGCATATCAACAGGGGTAACCGGGGAGCTGTTTTTT
V: TRBV9; D: NA; J: TRBJ2-1; size: NA; CDR3: CASSVEGGPGEQFF; DNA: TGTGCCAGCAGCGTAGAGGGCGGGCCAGGGGAGCAGTTCTTC
V: TRBV5-3; D: NA; J: TRBJ2-1; size: large; CDR3: CARSCGPVRDNEQFF; DNA: TGTGCCAGAAGCTGCGGGCCCGTCCGGGACAATGAGCAGTTCTTC
V: TRBV7-2; D: TRBD2; J: TRBJ2-1; size: large; CDR3: CASSLGLAGGDEQFF; DNA: TGTGCCAGCAGCTTAGGACTAGCGGGGGGCGATGAGCAGTTCTTC
V: TRBV7-9; D: NA; J: TRBJ2-1; size: large; CDR3: CASSLAQGFLNEQFF; DNA: TGTGCCAGCAGCTTAGCCCAGGGTTTTCTCAATGAGCAGTTCTTC
V: TRBV6-6; D: NA; J: TRBJ2-1; size: large; CDR3: CASTLASSYNEQFF; DNA: TGTGCCAGCACCCTAGCGAGCTCCTACAATGAGCAGTTCTTC